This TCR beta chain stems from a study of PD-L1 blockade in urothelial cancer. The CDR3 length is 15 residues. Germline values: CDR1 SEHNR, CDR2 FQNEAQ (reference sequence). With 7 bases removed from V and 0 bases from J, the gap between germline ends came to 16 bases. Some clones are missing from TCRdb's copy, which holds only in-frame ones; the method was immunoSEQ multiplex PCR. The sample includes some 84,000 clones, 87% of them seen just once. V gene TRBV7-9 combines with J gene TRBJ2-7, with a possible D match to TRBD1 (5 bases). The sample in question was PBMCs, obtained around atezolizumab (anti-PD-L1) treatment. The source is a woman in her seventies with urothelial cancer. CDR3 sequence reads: CASTWQGISSYEQYF. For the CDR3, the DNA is TGTGCCAGCACCTGGCAGGGAATAAGCTCCTACGAGCAGTACTTC.